This paragraph reports one TCR beta chain. The antigen is not known. This specimen includes other DNA sequences encoding the same CDR3. The record originates from a study of shared clonotypes between healthy human individuals. Terminally differentiated effector memory CD45RA+ cells were left out of the naive CD8 fraction, which was CD45RO-negative and positively selected for CCR7. V lost 6 bases, J lost 2 bases, and 3 bases stayed unmatched. The CDR3 covers 13 residues. Germline-derived CDR1 and CDR2 are SEHNR and FQNEAQ (reference sequence). Notes on the study in general: It was the few donors that limited the genetic and exposure-history diversity represented. Only blood was sampled, and tissue TCR repertoires likely differ from blood ones. Clonotype sharing across donors was expected to vary with sequencing depth.

Profiling relied on immunoSEQ multiplex PCR, and the TCRdb table lists in-frame clones only, not all of them. This sample yields roughly 2.1 million clones, of which 93% are seen a single time; approximately 1.7% belongs to the top ten. The receptor was isolated from a man aged 18 to 30 in good health. Some clones in this sample may be carry-over from other donors' samples. The material sequenced was naive CD8+ T cells from PBMCs. V gene TRBV7-9 combines with J gene TRBJ2-7; 8 bases agree with TRBD1. The CDR3 region is CASSPDRAYEQYF. The CDR3 DNA follows: TGTGCCAGCAGTCCGGACAGGGCCTACGAGCAGTACTTC.